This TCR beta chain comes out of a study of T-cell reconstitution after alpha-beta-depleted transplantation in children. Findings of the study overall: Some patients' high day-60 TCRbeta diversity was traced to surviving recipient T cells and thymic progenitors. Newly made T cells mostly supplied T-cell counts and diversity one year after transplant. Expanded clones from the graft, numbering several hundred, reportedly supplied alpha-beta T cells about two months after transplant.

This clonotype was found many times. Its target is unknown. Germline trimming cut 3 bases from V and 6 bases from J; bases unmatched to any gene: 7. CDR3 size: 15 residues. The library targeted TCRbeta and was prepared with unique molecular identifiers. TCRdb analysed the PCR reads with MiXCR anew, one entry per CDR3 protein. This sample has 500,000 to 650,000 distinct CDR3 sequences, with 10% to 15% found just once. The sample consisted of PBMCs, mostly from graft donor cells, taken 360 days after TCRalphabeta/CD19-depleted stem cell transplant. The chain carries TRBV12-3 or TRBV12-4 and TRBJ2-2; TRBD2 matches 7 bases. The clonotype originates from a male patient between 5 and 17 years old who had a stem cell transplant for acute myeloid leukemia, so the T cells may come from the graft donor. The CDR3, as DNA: TGTGCCAGCAGTTTGCGGACTAGAAGTCCCGGGGAGCTGTTTTTT. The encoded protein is CASSLRTRSPGELFF.